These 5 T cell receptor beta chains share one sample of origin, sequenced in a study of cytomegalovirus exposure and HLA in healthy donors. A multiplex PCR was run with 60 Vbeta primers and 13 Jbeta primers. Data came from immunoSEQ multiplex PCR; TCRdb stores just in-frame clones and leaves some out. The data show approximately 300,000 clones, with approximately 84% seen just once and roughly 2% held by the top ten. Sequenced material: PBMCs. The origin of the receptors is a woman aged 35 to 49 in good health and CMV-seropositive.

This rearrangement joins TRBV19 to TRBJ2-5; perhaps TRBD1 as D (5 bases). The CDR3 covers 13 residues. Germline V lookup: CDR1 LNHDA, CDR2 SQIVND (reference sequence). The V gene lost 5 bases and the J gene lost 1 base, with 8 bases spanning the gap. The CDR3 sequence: CASSGAVQETQYF. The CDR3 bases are TGTGCCAGTAGTGGGGCAGTCCAAGAGACCCAGTACTTC. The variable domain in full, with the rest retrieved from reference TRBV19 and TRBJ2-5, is DGGITQSPKYLFRKEGQNVTLSCEQNLNHDAMYWYRQDPGQGLRLIYYSQIVNDFQKGDIAEGYSVSREKKESFPLTVTSAQKNPTAFYLCASSGAVQETQYFGPGTRLLVL.

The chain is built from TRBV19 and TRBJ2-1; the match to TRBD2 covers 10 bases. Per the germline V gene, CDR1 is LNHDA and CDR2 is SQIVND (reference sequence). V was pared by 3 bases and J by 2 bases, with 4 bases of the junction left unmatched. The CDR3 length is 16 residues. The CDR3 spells CASSMTSGRTYNEQFF. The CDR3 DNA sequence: TGTGCCAGTAGTATGACTAGCGGGCGTACCTACAATGAGCAGTTCTTC. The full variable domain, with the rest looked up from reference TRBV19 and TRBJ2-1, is DGGITQSPKYLFRKEGQNVTLSCEQNLNHDAMYWYRQDPGQGLRLIYYSQIVNDFQKGDIAEGYSVSREKKESFPLTVTSAQKNPTAFYLCASSMTSGRTYNEQFFGPGTRLTVL.

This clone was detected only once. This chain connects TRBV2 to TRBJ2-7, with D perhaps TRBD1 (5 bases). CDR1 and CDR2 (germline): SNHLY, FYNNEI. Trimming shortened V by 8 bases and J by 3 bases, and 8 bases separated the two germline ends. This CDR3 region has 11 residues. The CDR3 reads CASRQFYEQYF. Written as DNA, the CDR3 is TGTGCCAGCCGACAGTTCTACGAGCAGTACTTC.

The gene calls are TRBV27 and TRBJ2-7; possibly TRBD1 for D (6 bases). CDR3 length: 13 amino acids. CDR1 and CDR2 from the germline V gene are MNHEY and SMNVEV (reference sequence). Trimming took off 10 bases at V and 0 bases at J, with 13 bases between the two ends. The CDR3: CATRDILSYEQYF. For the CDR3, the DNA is TGTGCCACCCGGGACATCCTCTCCTACGAGCAGTACTTC.

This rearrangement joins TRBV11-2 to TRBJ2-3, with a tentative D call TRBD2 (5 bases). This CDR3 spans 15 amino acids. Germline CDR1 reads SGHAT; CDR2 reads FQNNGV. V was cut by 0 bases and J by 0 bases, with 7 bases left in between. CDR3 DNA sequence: TGTGCCAGCAGCTTAGACGGGATAAGCACAGATACGCAGTATTTT. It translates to CASSLDGISTDTQYF. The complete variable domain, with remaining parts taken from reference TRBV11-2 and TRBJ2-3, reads EAGVAQSPRYKIIEKRQSVAFWCNPISGHATLYWYQQILGQGPKLLIQFQNNGVVDDSQLPKDRFSAERLKGVDSTLKIQPAKLEDSAVYLCASSLDGISTDTQYFGPGTRLTVL.